The present T cell receptor (beta chain) was sequenced within a study of T cells in Graves' hyperthyroidism and ophthalmopathy. Study in general: Peripheral blood was obtained at initial diagnosis, preceding any treatment.

Thyroid ultrasound, orbital computed tomography, clinical symptoms, and serum thyroxine and TRAb underpinned diagnoses. This clonotype has more than one count but fewer than ten. No antigen is known for it. General observations from the study: Blood also showed most of the thyroid clonotypes that were expanded above 0.001. Ophthalmopathy and stable hyperthyroidism were separated by a 13 V-J model.

The CDR3 has 13 amino acids. The germline CDR1 and CDR2 sequences are SEHNR and FQNEAQ (reference sequence). Trimming shortened V by 5 bases and J by 3 bases, and 8 bases separated the two germline ends. It was RNA transcripts that yielded the amplified TCR beta CDR3 regions. The primer set for the first-round RT-PCR of the TCR CDR3 was HTBI. TCRdb processed the multiplex PCR reads anew with MiXCR; each CDR3 protein has one entry. The data contain roughly 630,000 distinct CDR3 sequences, around 16% of them singletons. Sample: blood. This clonotype was sampled from a woman aged 25 to 39 with Graves' hyperthyroidism. The V call is TRBV7-9, the J call TRBJ1-5; D is unclear. In nucleotides, the CDR3 is TGTGCCAGCAGCGGTAGGGACAATCAGCCCCAGCATTTT. Its translation: CASSGRDNQPQHF. Full variable domain (rest looked up from reference TRBV7-9 and TRBJ1-5): DTGVSQNPRHKITKRGQNVTFRCDPISEHNRLYWYRQTLGQGPEFLTYFQNEAQLEKSRLLSDRFSAERPKGSFSTLEIQRTEQGDSAMYLCASSGRDNQPQHFGDGTRLSIL.